A single sample is the source of the 3 T cell receptor beta chains below, sequenced in a study of T-cell reconstitution after alpha-beta-depleted transplantation in children (TCRdb year 2016). The library was produced with PCR. For sequencing, an Illumina HiSeq 2500 was employed. TCR library preparation used molecular barcoding, with unique molecular identifiers applied to normalize quantification of the TCRbeta repertoire. Starting from the raw public reads, TCRdb applied fastp trimming at Q25, assembled clones with MiXCR and retained in-frame beta chains. Rows with one shared CDR3 protein collapse into an entry with the most common genes and DNA. In this sample the table shows roughly 500,000 distinct CDR3 sequences, about 33% of which occur a single time. The biggest ten clones account for more than 2% of the sample. The sample consisted of PBMCs from the stem cell graft donor, taken from the stem cell graft. These receptors came from a human donor who donated a stem cell graft to a child with aplastic anemia.

This chain uses TRBV20-1 with TRBJ1-3; 10 bases match TRBD1. Germline-derived CDR1 and CDR2 are DFQATT and SNEGSKA (reference sequence). The V segment lost 0 bases and the J segment 1 base; nucleotides outside the gene matches: 3. The CDR3 consists of 16 residues. The CDR3 sequence is CSARDRDRGSGNTIYF. The DNA for the CDR3 is TGCAGTGCTAGAGATAGGGACAGGGGATCTGGAAACACCATATATTTT.

The chain recombines TRBV24-1 with TRBJ1-2; D uncertain. The CDR3 has 14 amino acids. The germline V gene encodes CDR1 KGHDR and CDR2 SFDVKD. Trimming removed 5 bases at V and 3 bases at J, with 12 bases between. CDR3 DNA sequence: TGTGCCACCAGTGGACCACCGCGGGACTATGGCTACACCTTC. This sequence encodes CATSGPPRDYGYTF.

Only a few counts were recorded for this clonotype. This chain joins TRBV29-1 and TRBJ2-5; unclear D gene. The CDR3 has 12 amino acids. Germline V lookup: CDR1 SQVTM, CDR2 ANQGSEA. V gave up 4 bases and J gave up 2 bases, with 8 bases separating them. In DNA form, the CDR3 reads TGCAGCGTTGGAGGACCTCAAGAGACCCAGTACTTC. Translated, it gives CSVGGPQETQYF.